This T cell receptor (beta chain) stems from a study of beta chain features in type 1 diabetes. Study-level background: Sorted cell examination encompassed roughly 110 million cells across all samples.

Expressed TCRB transcripts were sequenced, since all the RNA that had been isolated was reverse transcribed. The method was immunoSEQ multiplex PCR; TCRdb's version includes in-frame clones alone and lacks a portion of them. The table shows hundreds of thousands of clones, with 11% to 15% occurring only once. In total, each donor contributed a single heparinised blood draw that averaged about 100 mL. A CD45RO/CCR7/CD25/CD127/CD95/CD27 panel sorted naive, central memory, regulatory and stem cell-like memory CD4+ cells. This clone was picked up a small number of times. Its specificity is unknown. This CDR3 is 12 amino acids long. With 6 bases removed from V and 3 bases from J, the gap between germline ends came to 6 bases. Germline V gene data show CDR1 as WNHNN and CDR2 as SYGVQD (reference sequence). Regarding the study as a whole: Across all four CD4+ subsets, people with type 1 diabetes showed modestly shorter TCRB CDR3s. Cells expressing TCR highly could be over-represented by cDNA sequencing.

The specimen was naive CD4+ T cells from blood. The TCR sequence derives from a man between 18 and 29 years old with type 1 diabetes. The chain is built from TRBV10-1 and TRBJ1-5; no definite D call. Written as DNA, the CDR3 is TGCGCCAGCAGACAGATCAATCAGCCCCAGCATTTT. As protein: CASRQINQPQHF.